These 6 T cell receptor beta chains came from one sample sequenced in a study of CD8 T cells in ankylosing spondylitis. Whole-study findings and limits: The study identified a TCR beta motif of several highly homologous variants that appeared characteristic of ankylosing spondylitis blood.

TCRdb redid the calling of the 5' RACE reads with MiXCR, one entry per CDR3 protein. The sample holds more than 300,000 distinct CDR3 sequences, under 8.5% seen once. For these receptors, no antigen is known. The sample comprised blood, either unsorted or a sorted T cell fraction (not recorded which). Receptors originate from a male donor with ankylosing spondylitis.

The chain employs TRBV20-1 and TRBJ2-1, with D maybe TRBD2 (7 bases). There are 12 residues in the CDR3. V shed 7 bases and J shed 8 bases, with 15 bases lying between them. Germline assignment: CDR1 DFQATT and CDR2 SNEGSKA (reference sequence). The CDR3 sequence is CSGTRGQYEQFF. DNA for the CDR3: TGCAGTGGGACTAGAGGACAGTATGAGCAGTTCTTC.

The rearrangement links TRBV6-2 or TRBV6-3 to TRBJ1-3; D call uncertain. The CDR3 sequence is 12 residues long. Trimming removed 6 bases from V and 2 bases from J, with 5 bases in between. Per germline, CDR1 MNHEY and CDR2 SVGEGT. The CDR3 sequence: CASSSTGNTIYF. The CDR3 nucleotides are TGTGCCAGCAGCTCCACTGGAAACACCATATATTTT.

This chain links TRBV7-6 with TRBJ1-4; possible D gene TRBD1, 6 bases. The CDR3 spans 16 residues. Trimming removed 2 bases at V and 7 bases at J, with 17 bases between. Per the germline V gene, CDR1 is SGHVS and CDR2 is FNYEAQ. CDR3 loop: CASSLYVGGSGEKLFF. CDR3 bases: TGTGCCAGCAGCTTATACGTTGGGGGCAGCGGTGAAAAACTGTTTTTT.

A few counts support this clonotype. The rearrangement joins TRBV5-1 to TRBJ2-1, with 9 bases identical to TRBD1. The length of the CDR3 is 16 residues. After removal of 4 bases from V and 5 bases from J, the junction contained 10 bases not matched to a gene. From germline, CDR1 is SGHRS and CDR2 YFSETQ. The CDR3 region has the DNA TGCGCCAGCAGCCGTACCTTACAGGGGGCGAACAATGAGCAGTTCTTC. Encoded protein: CASSRTLQGANNEQFF.

This clonotype was found many times. In DNA form, the CDR3 reads TGCAGCGTGGGACTAGCGGGAGATACGCAGTATTTT. This gives the protein CSVGLAGDTQYF. The chain is built from TRBV29-1 and TRBJ2-3; 12 bases agree with TRBD2. The CDR3 length is 12 residues. The V and J ends lost 6 bases and 5 bases, in that order; junction bases with no gene match: 0. The germline V gene encodes CDR1 SQVTM and CDR2 ANQGSEA.

This chain links TRBV7-9 with TRBJ1-5; TRBD1 might be the D (5 bases). Trimming stripped 4 bases from V and 3 bases from J, with 10 bases between. The CDR3 length is 14 residues. CDR1 and CDR2 from the germline V gene are SEHNR and FQNEAQ (reference sequence). The CDR3 DNA is TGTGCCAGCAGCTCGGGGACGTTCAATCAGCCCCAGCATTTT. Translated: CASSSGTFNQPQHF.